The 10 T cell receptor beta chains given below trace back to one sample, sequenced in a study of blood T cell repertoires in COVID-19. Libraries were prepared by immunoSEQ multiplex PCR; TCRdb keeps only in-frame clonotypes and omits some of them. The sample gives approximately 200,000 clones, about 80% of which show up once; roughly 1.8% is in the top ten. Material: PBMCs or T cells enriched from blood (not recorded which). These receptor sequences come from a man aged 55 to 70 who had recovered from COVID-19.

The J gene is TRBJ1-1, the V gene TRBV11-2; D may be TRBD1 (6 bases). CDR1 SGHAT and CDR2 FQNNGV come from the germline V gene. Trimming pared 1 base from V and 5 bases from J, leaving 8 bases between. The CDR3 covers 13 residues. The CDR3 DNA reads TGTGCCAGCAGCTTAGCCAGGGGAACTGAAGCTTTCTTT. Its protein is CASSLARGTEAFF.

In its sample, this clone was seen a few times. The V call is TRBV3-1 (or the pseudogene TRBV3-2), the J call TRBJ2-1; 9 nucleotides agree with TRBD1. Germline CDR1 and CDR2: LGHDT and YNNKEL (reference sequence). V trimming: 1 base; J trimming: 0 bases; junction bases outside the gene matches: 4. The CDR3 covers 17 residues. The CDR3 bases are TGTGCCAGCAGCCAAGGAGGGACAGGGAGCTCCTACAATGAGCAGTTCTTC. Its protein product is CASSQGGTGSSYNEQFF.

V usage is TRBV3-1 (or the pseudogene TRBV3-2) and J usage is TRBJ1-2; tentatively, D is TRBD1 (5 bases). Germline CDR1 LGHDT, CDR2 YNNKEL (reference sequence). V was shortened by 0 bases and J by 2 bases, with 13 bases between the two germline ends. The length of the CDR3 is 16 residues. CDR3 bases: TGTGCCAGCAGCCAAGATTGGGGGGGAAGGAACTATGGCTACACCTTC. As protein: CASSQDWGGRNYGYTF.

The gene calls are TRBV11-3 and TRBJ1-3, with D tentatively TRBD1 (6 bases). The CDR3 is made up of 16 amino acids. V lost 6 bases, J lost 0 bases, and 15 bases lay in between. CDR1 SGHNT and CDR2 YENEEA come from the germline V gene. CDR3 region: CASSEGDRSSGNTIYF. The CDR3 region has the DNA TGTGCCAGCAGTGAGGGCGACAGGAGCTCTGGAAACACCATATATTTT.

The chain couples TRBV18 to TRBJ2-3, with 7 bases that match TRBD2. J gave up 6 bases and V 3 bases, and 9 bases lay outside the gene matches. Germline V CDR1 and CDR2: KGHSH, LQKENI. The CDR3 has 15 amino acids. CDR3 amino acids: CASSPGGGYRDTQYF. The CDR3 DNA is TGTGCCAGCTCACCCGGCGGGGGTTATAGGGATACGCAGTATTTT. Supplemented by reference TRBV18 and TRBJ2-3, the full variable domain reads NAGVMQNPRHLVRRRGQEARLRCSPMKGHSHVYWYRQLPEEGLKFMVYLQKENIIDESGMPKERFSAEFPKEGPSILRIQQVVRGDSAAYFCASSPGGGYRDTQYFGPGTRLTVL.

The chain links TRBV5-6 to TRBJ2-1; TRBD2 matches 8 bases. Germline CDR1 is SGHDT and CDR2 is YYEEEE. V was clipped by 2 bases and J by 6 bases; unmatched bases: 10. There are 16 residues in the CDR3. The CDR3 DNA sequence: TGTGCCAGCAGCTTTGCGGGTAGCGGGGTTTTCAATGAGCAGTTCTTC. Amino acids: CASSFAGSGVFNEQFF. Full variable domain (remainder filled in from reference TRBV5-6 and TRBJ2-1): DAGVTQSPTHLIKTRGQQVTLRCSPKSGHDTVSWYQQALGQGPQFIFQYYEEEERQRGNFPDRFSGHQFPNYSSELNVNALLLGDSALYLCASSFAGSGVFNEQFFGPGTRLTVL.

The chain uses TRBV4-1 and TRBJ2-7; D gene ambiguous. Germline V gives CDR1 MGHRA, CDR2 YSYEKL. The ends were cut back, 0 bases at V and 3 bases at J, with 12 bases in the middle. The CDR3 totals 15 residues. For the CDR3, the DNA is TGCGCCAGCAGCCAAGATCACAGAGCCCTCTACGAGCAGTACTTC. It encodes CASSQDHRALYEQYF.

The chain combines TRBV27 with TRBJ2-7, with D maybe TRBD1 (7 bases). The CDR3 sequence is 14 residues long. V lost 2 bases and J 4 bases, leaving 12 bases between the germline ends. Germline assignment: CDR1 MNHEY and CDR2 SMNVEV (reference sequence). The CDR3 coding sequence is TGTGCCAGCAGTTTAAAGCCAGGGGGGTACGAGCAGTACTTC. Protein product: CASSLKPGGYEQYF.

This chain connects TRBV5-1 to TRBJ2-1, with 12 positions matching TRBD2. The CDR3 loop spans 16 amino acids. Looked up from germline, CDR1 is SGHRS and CDR2 is YFSETQ. V was pared by 5 bases and J by 7 bases, with 10 bases of the junction left unmatched. As DNA, the CDR3 is TGCGCCAGCAGACTACTTCTAGCGGGGGGGCAAAATGAGCAGTTCTTC. Translated, it gives CASRLLLAGGQNEQFF.

The J gene is TRBJ1-3, the V gene TRBV9, with unresolved D. V was shortened by 3 bases and J by 0 bases, with 10 bases between the two germline ends. The CDR3 extends over 15 amino acids. Germline CDR1 reads SGDLS; CDR2 reads YYNGEE. CDR3 nucleotide sequence: TGTGCCAGCAGCGAGACACGTTTCTCTGGAAACACCATATATTTT. This encodes CASSETRFSGNTIYF.